The 30 T cell receptor beta chains listed next were all sequenced from one sample in a study of graft-versus-host responses after intestinal transplantation. No antigens are known for them. Profiled with immunoSEQ multiplex PCR; TCRdb holds only in-frame clones, not every one. The sample shows around 97,000 clones, 91% of them seen only once. The material sequenced was unstimulated CD4+ T cells sorted from spleen or lymph node cells, taken before transplant. The receptor source for this set is a human donor who was the organ donor for an intestinal transplant.

J is TRBJ2-7 and V is TRBV18, with D possibly TRBD1 on 7 matching bases. CDR1 is KGHSH and CDR2 is LQKENI in the germline V gene. V lost 6 bases and J 6 bases, leaving 18 bases between the germline ends. The CDR3 spans 14 residues. The CDR3 nucleotides read TGTGCCAGCTCCGCCGGGACAGCCGGGAGCGAGCAGTACTTC. Translated: CASSAGTAGSEQYF.

The rearrangement joins TRBV11-1 to TRBJ1-1; 8 nucleotides agree with TRBD1. Germline lookup yields CDR1 SGHAT and CDR2 FQDESV (reference sequence). The CDR3 loop spans 15 amino acids. Trimming took 5 bases from V and 0 from J; bases not matched to a gene: 5. The CDR3 nucleotides read TGTGCCAGCAGCCCCTGGACAGGGTTGAACACTGAAGCTTTCTTT. Amino acid sequence: CASSPWTGLNTEAFF. The entire variable domain, with the rest obtained from reference TRBV11-1 and TRBJ1-1, is as follows: EAEVAQSPRYKITEKSQAVAFWCDPISGHATLYWYRQILGQGPELLVQFQDESVVDDSQLPKDRFSAERLKGVDSTLKIQPAELGDSAMYLCASSPWTGLNTEAFFGQGTRLTVV.

This rearrangement joins TRBV6-5 to TRBJ1-1; D is perhaps TRBD1 (6 bases). Germline V gene lookup returns CDR1 MNHEY and CDR2 SVGAGI. V was trimmed by 7 bases and J by 4 bases, leaving 16 bases between them. The CDR3 length is 14 residues. The CDR3 spells CASKSTGMGTEAFF. The CDR3 DNA reads TGTGCCAGCAAGTCTACAGGGATGGGCACTGAAGCTTTCTTT.

V and J are TRBV7-2 and TRBJ1-5; TRBD1 agrees at 7 bases. The J segment lost 3 bases and the V segment lost 1 base, leaving 3 bases of the junction unmatched. The CDR3 is 15 residues long. CDR1 and CDR2 from the germline V gene are SGHTA and FQGNSA. CDR3 in amino acids: CASSLGQGNNQPQHF. The CDR3 nucleotides read TGTGCCAGCAGCTTAGGACAGGGAAACAATCAGCCCCAGCATTTT.

This chain links TRBV7-3 with TRBJ1-4; 8 bases line up with TRBD1. Germline CDR1 SGHTA, CDR2 FQGTGA. V was clipped by 5 bases and J by 8 bases; unmatched bases: 4. The CDR3 length is 13 residues. CDR3 sequence: CASSQGAGEKLFF. The DNA of the CDR3 is TGTGCCAGCAGCCAGGGGGCCGGAGAAAAACTGTTTTTT. The whole variable domain, filled in from reference TRBV7-3 and TRBJ1-4, reads GAGVSQTPSNKVTEKGKYVELRCDPISGHTALYWYRQSLGQGPEFLIYFQGTGAADDSGLPNDRFFAVRPEGSVSTLKIQRTERGDSAVYLCASSQGAGEKLFFGSGTQLSVL.

This sequence joins TRBV11-2 and TRBJ1-3, with D hard to call. V was trimmed by 5 bases and J by 4 bases, leaving 9 bases between them. CDR3 size: 13 residues. Germline V gene sequence: CDR1 SGHAT, CDR2 FQNNGV. The DNA for the CDR3 is TGTGCCAGCAGCCCCCGGGTCGGAAACACCATATATTTT. Its protein product is CASSPRVGNTIYF.

V gene TRBV5-1 combines with J gene TRBJ2-5, with TRBD2 identical over 11 bases. Per germline, CDR1 SGHRS and CDR2 YFSETQ. The V segment lost 4 bases and the J segment 5 bases; nucleotides outside the gene matches: 7. The CDR3 loop spans 15 amino acids. In DNA, the CDR3 is TGCGCCAGCAGCATGGGACTAGCGGCCCGGGAGACCCAGTACTTC. It translates to CASSMGLAARETQYF.

This chain links TRBV6-4 with TRBJ2-3; 9 bases are a match to TRBD2. The CDR3 length is 15 residues. Germline-derived CDR1 and CDR2 are MRHNA and SNTAGT. V trimming: 5 bases; J trimming: 2 bases; junction bases outside the gene matches: 5. The DNA for the CDR3 is TGTGCCAGCAGTCTCACTAGCGGGCACACAGATACGCAGTATTTT. Translating gives CASSLTSGHTDTQYF.

This clone was detected only once. This chain connects TRBV19 to TRBJ1-2; 7 bases are a match to TRBD1. The V gene end was trimmed by 6 bases and the J gene end by 7 bases; junction bases not matched to a gene: 11. Germline V gene lookup returns CDR1 LNHDA and CDR2 SQIVND (reference sequence). The CDR3 is 14 amino acids. The CDR3 loop reads CASSPTGLVVGYTF. The CDR3 coding sequence is TGTGCCAGTAGCCCGACAGGGTTGGTGGTTGGCTACACCTTC. The complete variable domain, with remaining parts taken from reference TRBV19 and TRBJ1-2, reads DGGITQSPKYLFRKEGQNVTLSCEQNLNHDAMYWYRQDPGQGLRLIYYSQIVNDFQKGDIAEGYSVSREKKESFPLTVTSAQKNPTAFYLCASSPTGLVVGYTFGSGTRLTVV.

The chain combines TRBV5-6 with TRBJ2-7; TRBD1 agrees at 10 bases. This CDR3 is 15 amino acids long. J was trimmed by 2 bases and V by 3 bases; bases with no gene match: 5. Germline CDR1 and CDR2: SGHDT and YYEEEE. In DNA, the CDR3 is TGTGCCAGCAGCTCGACAGGGGGCACGGCCTACGAGCAGTACTTC. Translation gives CASSSTGGTAYEQYF.

The V gene is TRBV9, the J gene TRBJ2-5; 13 nucleotides align to TRBD2. The DNA end lines up better with TRBJ2-7; the J call may be wrong. The CDR3 contains 14 residues. The germline gives CDR1 SGDLS, CDR2 YYNGEE. CDR3 sequence reads: CASSEGLAGSEQYF. The DNA of the CDR3 is TGTGCCAGCAGCGAGGGACTAGCGGGAAGCGAGCAGTACTTC.

The chain uses TRBV5-4 and TRBJ1-6; D is ambiguous. This CDR3 is built from 15 residues. V lost 3 bases, J lost 10 bases, and 17 bases lay in between. Germline V CDR1 and CDR2: SGHNT, YYREEE (reference sequence). The DNA for the CDR3 is TGTGCCAGCAGCTCTCCCGGGGTGGGGTACTCACCCCTCCACTTT. Translating gives CASSSPGVGYSPLHF.

This chain links TRBV4-3 with TRBJ2-5; a possible D gene is TRBD1 (7 bases). Germline V gene data show CDR1 as LGHNA and CDR2 as YSLEER. Between the trimmed V and J ends, which lost 0 bases and 5 bases, there was a span of 16 bases. The CDR3 consists of 16 residues. The CDR3 loop is CASSQERRGLGETQYF. The CDR3 DNA is TGCGCCAGCAGCCAAGAACGGAGGGGGCTCGGGGAGACCCAGTACTTC.

This clone was seen only a few times. V gene TRBV4-1 combines with J gene TRBJ1-5; D perhaps matches TRBD1 (5 bases). The V end lost 0 bases, the J end lost 5 bases, and 5 bases lay between the germline ends. There are 13 residues in the CDR3. Germline V gene data show CDR1 as MGHRA and CDR2 as YSYEKL. CDR3 residues: CASSQDRDQPQHF. DNA of the CDR3: TGCGCCAGCAGCCAAGACAGGGATCAGCCCCAGCATTTT.

The chain is built from TRBV28 and TRBJ2-7, with 10 bases that match TRBD2. V shed 8 bases, J shed 7 bases, and the junction held 5 bases outside the gene matches. CDR3 size: 12 residues. The germline V gene has CDR1 MDHEN and CDR2 SYDVKM. CDR3 sequence: CASGELAGEQYF. As DNA, the CDR3 is TGTGCCAGCGGCGAACTAGCGGGGGAGCAGTACTTC.

This chain uses TRBV9 with TRBJ1-3; maybe TRBD1 (5 bases). The CDR3 loop spans 16 amino acids. Trimming left V 0 bases short and J 0 bases short, with 10 bases between. Looked up from germline, CDR1 is SGDLS and CDR2 is YYNGEE. In nucleotides, the CDR3 is TGTGCCAGCAGCGTAGGAGACAGCCACTCTGGAAACACCATATATTTT. Residues: CASSVGDSHSGNTIYF.

V and J are TRBV7-2 and TRBJ2-3; TRBD1 might be the D (5 bases). Trimming stripped 7 bases from V and 6 bases from J, with 8 bases between. Germline V gene sequence: CDR1 SGHTA, CDR2 FQGNSA. The CDR3 contains 11 residues. The CDR3 region is CASTSGDTQYF. In nucleotides, the CDR3 is TGTGCCAGCACGTCAGGGGATACGCAGTATTTT. The full variable domain, completed using reference TRBV7-2 and TRBJ2-3, is GAGVSQSPSNKVTEKGKDVELRCDPISGHTALYWYRQSLGQGLEFLIYFQGNSAPDKSGLPSDRFSAERTGGSVSTLTIQRTQQEDSAVYLCASTSGDTQYFGPGTRLTVL.

The genes are TRBV19 and TRBJ1-1, with TRBD1 matching over 7 bases. The CDR3 loop spans 13 amino acids. CDR1 is LNHDA and CDR2 is SQIVND in the germline V gene (reference sequence). V lost 9 bases to trimming and J lost 4 bases; unmatched junction nucleotides: 8. CDR3 in amino acids: CASATGMGTEAFF. In DNA, the CDR3 is TGTGCCAGCGCGACAGGGATGGGCACTGAAGCTTTCTTT. Complete variable domain (other parts from reference TRBV19 and TRBJ1-1): DGGITQSPKYLFRKEGQNVTLSCEQNLNHDAMYWYRQDPGQGLRLIYYSQIVNDFQKGDIAEGYSVSREKKESFPLTVTSAQKNPTAFYLCASATGMGTEAFFGQGTRLTVV.

The chain has TRBV28 and TRBJ1-2; no clear D. Trimming took 2 bases from V and 1 from J, leaving 8 bases between them. The CDR3 sequence is 14 residues long. Germline-derived CDR1 and CDR2 are MDHEN and SYDVKM. The CDR3 loop reads CASSLISGNYGYTF. The CDR3, as DNA: TGTGCCAGCAGTTTAATATCCGGTAACTATGGCTACACCTTC.

This clone was seen only once. V is TRBV27 and J is TRBJ1-6; a possible D gene is TRBD1 (5 bases). Trimming pared 8 bases from V and 9 bases from J, leaving 8 bases between. The CDR3 covers 11 residues. CDR1 is MNHEY, CDR2 SMNVEV, per germline (reference sequence). The CDR3 DNA follows: TGTGCCAGCGTGGGGGGTTCACCCCTCCACTTT. Translating it yields CASVGGSPLHF.

This clone appeared a single time. V usage is TRBV4-3 and J usage is TRBJ1-6; 9 positions match TRBD1. This CDR3 has 17 amino acids. V shed 0 bases, J shed 9 bases, and the junction held 9 bases outside the gene matches. Germline loops: CDR1 LGHNA, CDR2 YSLEER. The CDR3 loop is CASSQDRLGQGFSPLHF. CDR3 nucleotide sequence: TGCGCCAGCAGCCAAGATCGCCTCGGACAGGGGTTTTCACCCCTCCACTTT.

The chain is built from TRBV9 and TRBJ1-1; 8 nucleotides line up with TRBD1. From germline, CDR1 is SGDLS and CDR2 YYNGEE. The J segment lost 5 bases and the V segment lost 5 bases, leaving 8 bases of the junction unmatched. This CDR3 spans 14 amino acids. This chain's CDR3 is CASSTDRGETEAFF. Here the CDR3 DNA reads TGTGCCAGCAGTACAGACAGGGGTGAAACTGAAGCTTTCTTT. The full variable domain, completed using reference TRBV9 and TRBJ1-1, is DSGVTQTPKHLITATGQRVTLRCSPRSGDLSVYWYQQSLDQGLQFLIQYYNGEERAKGNILERFSAQQFPDLHSELNLSSLELGDSALYFCASSTDRGETEAFFGQGTRLTVV.

With regard to this clone: One junction end disagrees with the germline gene, perhaps due to a read error. The rearrangement joins TRBV27 to TRBJ1-1; perhaps TRBD1 as D (5 bases). Germline loops: CDR1 MNHEY, CDR2 SMNVEV (reference sequence). The CDR3 is 12 residues long. This chain's CDR3 is CASTSMGGWSVF. CDR3 in DNA: TGTGCCAGCACCTCAATGGGGGGTTGGAGTGTCTTT.

The chain joins TRBV29-1 to TRBJ2-5, with 9 bases matching TRBD2. Trimming at V came to 6 bases and at J to 5 bases, leaving 7 bases not matched to a gene. CDR1 is SQVTM and CDR2 is ANQGSEA in the germline V gene. The CDR3 length is 13 residues. DNA of the CDR3: TGCAGCGTGGGACTAGCACAGGGGGAGACCCAGTACTTC. It encodes CSVGLAQGETQYF.

J is TRBJ1-5 and V is TRBV10-3, with 8 bases aligning to TRBD1. CDR1 and CDR2 (germline): ENHRY, SYGVKD. The CDR3 is 14 residues long. V was clipped by 3 bases and J by 4 bases; unmatched bases: 2. CDR3 sequence reads: CAISEGQGNQPQHF. The CDR3 coding sequence is TGTGCCATCAGTGAAGGACAGGGTAATCAGCCCCAGCATTTT.

This clone was counted only a few times. This rearrangement joins TRBV7-2 to TRBJ1-2; weak D call: TRBD1 (5 bases). Looked up from germline, CDR1 is SGHTA and CDR2 is FQGNSA. This CDR3 spans 14 amino acids. With 3 bases removed from V and 6 bases from J, the gap between germline ends came to 14 bases. The CDR3 protein is CASSLGGTSDGYTF. In DNA form, the CDR3 reads TGTGCCAGCAGCTTGGGAGGGACCTCTGATGGCTACACCTTC.

The rearrangement links TRBV5-4 to TRBJ1-4; 7 nucleotides match TRBD1. J gave up 0 bases and V 4 bases, and 3 bases lay outside the gene matches. CDR1 is SGHNT and CDR2 is YYREEE in the germline V gene (reference sequence). This CDR3 has 15 residues. The CDR3 DNA follows: TGTGCCAGCAGCCCAGGGGGGCCAACTAATGAAAAACTGTTTTTT. Encoded protein: CASSPGGPTNEKLFF.

The chain employs TRBV7-8 and TRBJ1-1, with D uncertain. Germline CDR1 is SGHVS and CDR2 is FQNEAQ. This CDR3 comprises 13 residues. V lost 4 bases and J lost 10, with 16 bases in between. CDR3 sequence reads: CASSSDDWGGAFF. CDR3 sequence (DNA): TGTGCCAGCAGCTCCGATGACTGGGGAGGAGCTTTCTTT.

The CDR3 spells CASSSTGNYEQYF. The DNA of the CDR3 is TGTGCCAGCAGCTCAACAGGGAACTACGAGCAGTACTTC. This chain joins TRBV11-1 and TRBJ2-7, with D maybe TRBD1 (6 bases). The CDR3 is made up of 13 amino acids. V lost 4 bases to trimming and J lost 3 bases, with 10 bases between them. Germline-derived CDR1 and CDR2 are SGHAT and FQDESV (reference sequence).

The rearrangement uses TRBV5-1 and TRBJ2-5; the match to TRBD2 covers 12 bases. J gave up 3 bases and V 4 bases, and 4 bases lay outside the gene matches. This CDR3 has 15 residues. CDR1 SGHRS and CDR2 YFSETQ come from the germline V gene. The CDR3 loop is CASSPTSGGKETQYF. CDR3 in DNA: TGCGCCAGCAGCCCGACTAGCGGGGGCAAAGAGACCCAGTACTTC.